These T cell receptor beta chains were read from a single sample in a study of blood T cell repertoires in COVID-19. Using immunoSEQ multiplex PCR, the repertoire was profiled, and TCRdb retains in-frame clones only, with some absent. Of about 180,000 clones listed, roughly 80% are singletons. The specimen sequenced was peripheral blood. The receptors were gathered from a woman in her 70s with COVID-19, enrolled during active disease. The CDR3 runs from the conserved cysteine through the conserved F or W. The order of the fields is clone size, V gene, D gene, J gene, CDR3 DNA, CDR3 protein. D genes are given only for firm matches. Size is omitted from some rows. Given values are once, few, many or a class for expanded clones.

clone_size: few
v_call: TRBV18
d_call: .
j_call: TRBJ2-7
cdr3_nt: TGTGCCAGCTCACCATTGCAGGGAAAATCCTACGAGCAGTACTTC
cdr3_aa: CASSPLQGKSYEQYF

clone_size: .
v_call: TRBV11-1
d_call: .
j_call: TRBJ2-2
cdr3_nt: TGTGCCAGCAGCCCCGGGACACCGAACACCGGGGAGCTGTTTTTT
cdr3_aa: CASSPGTPNTGELFF

clone_size: .
v_call: TRBV2
d_call: TRBD2
j_call: TRBJ2-1
cdr3_nt: TGTGCCAGCCAGGATCCCGGGACTAGCGGTATGAATGAGCAGTTCTTC
cdr3_aa: CASQDPGTSGMNEQFF

clone_size: few
v_call: TRBV27
d_call: TRBD1
j_call: TRBJ1-1
cdr3_nt: TGTGCCAGCAGCCGCGGGACAGGCGTTAACACTGAAGCTTTCTTT
cdr3_aa: CASSRGTGVNTEAFF

clone_size: .
v_call: TRBV20-1
d_call: TRBD2
j_call: TRBJ2-5
cdr3_nt: TGCAGTGCTAGTTCCTCTAGCGGGAGGGGGCAAGAGACCCAGTACTTC
cdr3_aa: CSASSSSGRGQETQYF

clone_size: .
v_call: TRBV25-1
d_call: TRBD2
j_call: TRBJ2-7
cdr3_nt: TGTGCCAGCAGTGAATTTGGCGGGAGGGCCGGCGAGCAGTACTTC
cdr3_aa: CASSEFGGRAGEQYF

clone_size: .
v_call: TRBV5-1
d_call: TRBD1
j_call: TRBJ2-7
cdr3_nt: TGCGCCAGCAGCTTACTACAGGGGGCTCGGGAGCAGTACTTC
cdr3_aa: CASSLLQGAREQYF

clone_size: .
v_call: TRBV6-5
d_call: TRBD2
j_call: TRBJ2-1
cdr3_nt: TGTGCCAGCAGTTTCTATACTAGCGGGAGGGCCGGTGAGCAGTTCTTC
cdr3_aa: CASSFYTSGRAGEQFF

clone_size: .
v_call: TRBV5-1
d_call: .
j_call: TRBJ2-1
cdr3_nt: TGCGCCAGCAGCTTGGGAGTATCGGCGACTAGGCCCCTCAATGAGCAGTTCTTC
cdr3_aa: CASSLGVSATRPLNEQFF

clone_size: many
v_call: TRBV10-1
d_call: TRBD2
j_call: TRBJ2-1
cdr3_nt: TGCGCCAGCAGTGAGCCCCTCGTCGTTGGACTAGCTAGGGATGTTTACAATGAGCAGTTCTTC
cdr3_aa: CASSEPLVVGLARDVYNEQFF

clone_size: .
v_call: TRBV7-9
d_call: TRBD2
j_call: TRBJ2-7
cdr3_nt: TGTGCCAGCAGCTCTACTCTGGCGGGAGTCGTCTACGAGCAGTACTTC
cdr3_aa: CASSSTLAGVVYEQYF

clone_size: .
v_call: TRBV6-5
d_call: TRBD1
j_call: TRBJ1-4
cdr3_nt: TGTGCCACTGGGGTCCCGGGACAGGGCAATGAAAAACTGTTTTTT
cdr3_aa: CATGVPGQGNEKLFF

clone_size: .
v_call: TRBV4-2
d_call: TRBD2
j_call: TRBJ2-7
cdr3_nt: TGTGCCAGCAGCCAGATACTAGCGGGAGAAGACGAGCAGTACTTC
cdr3_aa: CASSQILAGEDEQYF

clone_size: .
v_call: TRBV14
d_call: TRBD1
j_call: TRBJ2-7
cdr3_nt: TGTGCCAGCAGCCAGGACAGGGGGACCTACGAGCAGTACTTC
cdr3_aa: CASSQDRGTYEQYF

clone_size: .
v_call: TRBV10-2
d_call: TRBD2
j_call: TRBJ2-1
cdr3_nt: TGCGCCAGCAGCGTAGGACTAGCGGGATTGCTATTCTACAATGAGCAGTTCTTC
cdr3_aa: CASSVGLAGLLFYNEQFF

clone_size: .
v_call: TRBV30
d_call: TRBD2
j_call: TRBJ2-5
cdr3_nt: TGTGCCTGGAGTGTAGGTGCGGGAGGGTGGGAGACCCAGTACTTC
cdr3_aa: CAWSVGAGGWETQYF

clone_size: .
v_call: TRBV7-2
d_call: TRBD1
j_call: TRBJ2-5
cdr3_nt: TGTGCCAGCAGCCCGACAGGGGGCTTGGGAAAGACCCAGTACTTC
cdr3_aa: CASSPTGGLGKTQYF

clone_size: .
v_call: TRBV19
d_call: TRBD1
j_call: TRBJ2-5
cdr3_nt: TGTGCCAGTAGCCCTACCTGGACAGGGGAAGAGACCCAGTACTTC
cdr3_aa: CASSPTWTGEETQYF

clone_size: .
v_call: TRBV19
d_call: .
j_call: TRBJ1-2
cdr3_nt: TGTGCCAGTAGTAATTGGATCGGGGTAAAGTTCGATGGCTACACCTTC
cdr3_aa: CASSNWIGVKFDGYTF

clone_size: .
v_call: TRBV7-3
d_call: .
j_call: TRBJ2-1
cdr3_nt: TGTGCCAGCAGCTCTACTAGGCACGACAATGAGCAGTTCTTC
cdr3_aa: CASSSTRHDNEQFF

clone_size: .
v_call: TRBV5-4
d_call: TRBD1
j_call: TRBJ1-2
cdr3_nt: TGTGCCAGCAGCTTGTATCTGGACAGGGGGCTTAACTATGGCTACACCTTC
cdr3_aa: CASSLYLDRGLNYGYTF

clone_size: .
v_call: TRBV5-1
d_call: TRBD2
j_call: TRBJ2-1
cdr3_nt: TGCGCCAGCAGCTTGGGTCGACTAGCGGGAGACTATGAGCAGTTCTTC
cdr3_aa: CASSLGRLAGDYEQFF

clone_size: .
v_call: TRBV2
d_call: TRBD2
j_call: TRBJ2-1
cdr3_nt: TGTGCCAGCAGTGAAGAGGGACTACGTAACAATGAGCAGTTCTTC
cdr3_aa: CASSEEGLRNNEQFF

clone_size: .
v_call: TRBV12-3/TRBV12-4
d_call: .
j_call: TRBJ1-1
cdr3_nt: TGTGCCAGCACCAACACCCGAAACACTGAAGCTTTCTTT
cdr3_aa: CASTNTRNTEAFF

clone_size: .
v_call: TRBV7-2
d_call: TRBD1
j_call: TRBJ2-3
cdr3_nt: TGTGCCAGCAGCAACTCCGGGACAGGGACAGATACGCAGTATTTT
cdr3_aa: CASSNSGTGTDTQYF

clone_size: .
v_call: TRBV27
d_call: TRBD1
j_call: TRBJ2-7
cdr3_nt: TGTGCCAGCAGCCGTCAGGGACAGGGAATCTACGAGCAGTACTTC
cdr3_aa: CASSRQGQGIYEQYF

clone_size: .
v_call: TRBV24-1
d_call: TRBD2
j_call: TRBJ2-2
cdr3_nt: TGTGCCACCAGTTTAACTAGCGGCAACACCGGGGAGCTGTTTTTT
cdr3_aa: CATSLTSGNTGELFF

clone_size: .
v_call: TRBV9
d_call: .
j_call: TRBJ2-3
cdr3_nt: TGTGCCAGCAGCGTTTCGGGACTCGGCACAGATACGCAGTATTTT
cdr3_aa: CASSVSGLGTDTQYF

clone_size: .
v_call: TRBV10-2
d_call: .
j_call: TRBJ2-1
cdr3_nt: TGCGCTAGCAGGGGCCTCTCCTCCTACAATGAGCAGTTCTTC
cdr3_aa: CASRGLSSYNEQFF

clone_size: .
v_call: TRBV4-2
d_call: .
j_call: TRBJ2-5
cdr3_nt: TGTGCCAGCAGCCCGACAGGAGGCCAAGAGACCCAGTACTTC
cdr3_aa: CASSPTGGQETQYF

clone_size: .
v_call: TRBV19
d_call: TRBD1
j_call: TRBJ2-1
cdr3_nt: TGTGCCAGTAGTCCGCGTAGGACAGGGAATGTAGATGAGCAGTTCTTC
cdr3_aa: CASSPRRTGNVDEQFF

clone_size: .
v_call: TRBV19
d_call: TRBD2
j_call: TRBJ2-1
cdr3_nt: TGTGCCAGTAGTATTTCAAGGCTAGCGGGCCCCGGTGAGCAGTTCTTC
cdr3_aa: CASSISRLAGPGEQFF

clone_size: .
v_call: TRBV12-3/TRBV12-4
d_call: .
j_call: TRBJ1-1
cdr3_nt: TGTGCCAGCAGTCTGAGGACTGAAGCTTTCTTT
cdr3_aa: CASSLRTEAFF

clone_size: .
v_call: TRBV7-2
d_call: .
j_call: TRBJ2-7
cdr3_nt: TGTGCCAGCAGCTTAGGAGGGAAGTCCTACGAGCAGTACTTC
cdr3_aa: CASSLGGKSYEQYF

clone_size: .
v_call: TRBV29-1
d_call: TRBD1
j_call: TRBJ2-1
cdr3_nt: TGCAGCGTTGGAAGCCGGGACAGGGTATCCCATGAGCAGTTCTTC
cdr3_aa: CSVGSRDRVSHEQFF

clone_size: .
v_call: TRBV5-6
d_call: .
j_call: TRBJ2-2
cdr3_nt: TGTGCCAGCAGCTTGGTTCTAGCTGACACCGGGGAGCTGTTTTTT
cdr3_aa: CASSLVLADTGELFF

clone_size: .
v_call: TRBV7-2
d_call: TRBD2
j_call: TRBJ2-1
cdr3_nt: TGTGCCAGCAGCTTAAGCGGGAGCAGTAATGAGCAGTTCTTC
cdr3_aa: CASSLSGSSNEQFF

clone_size: .
v_call: TRBV7-2
d_call: TRBD2
j_call: TRBJ2-7
cdr3_nt: TGTGCCAGCAGCTTAGTCCTAGCGGGTGGGAGGGGGGAGCAGTACTTC
cdr3_aa: CASSLVLAGGRGEQYF

clone_size: .
v_call: TRBV18
d_call: TRBD2
j_call: TRBJ2-3
cdr3_nt: TGTGCCAGCTCACCACCGGGGACTAGCAGAGATACGCAGTATTTT
cdr3_aa: CASSPPGTSRDTQYF

clone_size: .
v_call: TRBV18
d_call: .
j_call: TRBJ1-1
cdr3_nt: TGTGCCAGCTCACAAGACAGAGAAGCTTTCTTT
cdr3_aa: CASSQDREAFF

clone_size: .
v_call: TRBV27
d_call: .
j_call: TRBJ2-7
cdr3_nt: TGTGCCAGCAGTACTGGAACAGGTACCCTTGACGAGCAGTACTTC
cdr3_aa: CASSTGTGTLDEQYF

clone_size: .
v_call: TRBV6-5
d_call: TRBD1
j_call: TRBJ2-7
cdr3_nt: TGTGCCAGCAGTTACACAGGGGGCGGGAACTACGAGCAGTACTTC
cdr3_aa: CASSYTGGGNYEQYF

clone_size: .
v_call: TRBV28
d_call: .
j_call: TRBJ1-5
cdr3_nt: TGTGCCAGCAGTTTAGCTATCGTTGGCAATCAGCCCCAGCATTTT
cdr3_aa: CASSLAIVGNQPQHF

clone_size: many
v_call: TRBV5-1
d_call: .
j_call: TRBJ2-3
cdr3_nt: TGCGCCAGCAGCTCTTTCGACCGCGCCGGGACAGATACGCAGTATTTT
cdr3_aa: CASSSFDRAGTDTQYF

clone_size: .
v_call: TRBV5-1
d_call: TRBD2
j_call: TRBJ2-5
cdr3_nt: TGCGCCAGCAGCTTGGGAGGACTAGCGGGACAAGAGACCCAGTACTTC
cdr3_aa: CASSLGGLAGQETQYF

clone_size: .
v_call: TRBV3-1/TRBV3-2
d_call: TRBD1
j_call: TRBJ2-1
cdr3_nt: TGTGCCAGCGGGACAGTCAATGAGCAGTTCTTC
cdr3_aa: CASGTVNEQFF

clone_size: .
v_call: TRBV18
d_call: TRBD1
j_call: TRBJ2-2
cdr3_nt: TGTGCCAGCTCGCGAACCGGGACAGGGATCACCGGGGAGCTGTTTTTT
cdr3_aa: CASSRTGTGITGELFF

clone_size: .
v_call: TRBV5-6
d_call: TRBD2
j_call: TRBJ2-2
cdr3_nt: TGTGCCAGCGGCGGGAGGACGAACACCGGGGAGCTGTTTTTT
cdr3_aa: CASGGRTNTGELFF

clone_size: .
v_call: TRBV5-6
d_call: TRBD2
j_call: TRBJ2-5
cdr3_nt: TGTGCCAGCAGCAAGGGAGGGAACCAAGAGACCCAGTACTTC
cdr3_aa: CASSKGGNQETQYF

clone_size: .
v_call: TRBV9
d_call: TRBD1
j_call: TRBJ2-1
cdr3_nt: TGTGCCAGCAGCCCGGGACAGTCGCCGTACAATGAGCAGTTCTTC
cdr3_aa: CASSPGQSPYNEQFF

clone_size: .
v_call: TRBV5-1
d_call: TRBD2
j_call: TRBJ2-5
cdr3_nt: TGCGCCAGCAGCTTTGGCAAAGGAGCGGGAGTAGAGACCCAGTACTTC
cdr3_aa: CASSFGKGAGVETQYF

clone_size: .
v_call: TRBV3-1/TRBV3-2
d_call: .
j_call: TRBJ2-1
cdr3_nt: TGTGCCAGCAGCCAAGTCTTCAGGTACAATGAGCAGTTCTTC
cdr3_aa: CASSQVFRYNEQFF

clone_size: .
v_call: TRBV7-9
d_call: .
j_call: TRBJ2-7
cdr3_nt: TGTGCCAGCAGCTTAGTAATGGGGCCCTACGAGCAGTACTTC
cdr3_aa: CASSLVMGPYEQYF

clone_size: .
v_call: TRBV20-1
d_call: .
j_call: TRBJ2-7
cdr3_nt: TGCAGTGCCAGTAGCGGATCCTACGAGCAGTACTTC
cdr3_aa: CSASSGSYEQYF

clone_size: .
v_call: TRBV5-4
d_call: .
j_call: TRBJ1-2
cdr3_nt: TGTGCCAGCAGCCAAATGGGGAGTGGAGGCTACACCTTC
cdr3_aa: CASSQMGSGGYTF

clone_size: .
v_call: TRBV6-2/TRBV6-3
d_call: TRBD1
j_call: TRBJ1-4
cdr3_nt: TGTGCCAGCAGTTACTCACGTCTCGGCCGACAGGGCGGAGAAAAACTGTTTTTT
cdr3_aa: CASSYSRLGRQGGEKLFF

clone_size: .
v_call: TRBV5-1
d_call: TRBD2
j_call: TRBJ2-4
cdr3_nt: TGCGCCAGCAGCTTGGTCCCGGTTAGCGGGGGCAAAAACATTCAGTACTTC
cdr3_aa: CASSLVPVSGGKNIQYF

clone_size: .
v_call: TRBV4-1
d_call: .
j_call: TRBJ1-4
cdr3_nt: TGCGCCAGCAGCCAAGATCGGAGGAATCAAGCAACTAATGAAAAACTGTTTTTT
cdr3_aa: CASSQDRRNQATNEKLFF

clone_size: .
v_call: TRBV9
d_call: TRBD1
j_call: TRBJ2-6
cdr3_nt: TGTGCCAGCAGCATAGACAGGGCTGGGGCCAACGTCCTGACTTTC
cdr3_aa: CASSIDRAGANVLTF

clone_size: .
v_call: TRBV4-3
d_call: .
j_call: TRBJ2-6
cdr3_nt: TGCGCCAGCAGCCAAGAGGCAGGGTCTGGGGCCAACGTCCTGACTTTC
cdr3_aa: CASSQEAGSGANVLTF